The 13 T cell receptor beta chains given below trace back to one sample, sequenced in a study of blood T cell repertoires in COVID-19. The data were produced by immunoSEQ multiplex PCR, yet TCRdb's version contains in-frame clones alone and is incomplete. The data contain 300,000 to 400,000 clones, about 87% of them singletons. The specimen sequenced was peripheral blood. Source of these receptors: a human donor in a cohort sampled during active COVID-19.

The chain couples TRBV4-1 to TRBJ1-4; D is perhaps TRBD1 (5 bases). Trimming pared 4 bases from V and 5 bases from J, leaving 14 bases between. Germline V gene lookup returns CDR1 MGHRA and CDR2 YSYEKL. This CDR3 is 15 amino acids long. The chain's CDR3 is CASSLGEGRNEKLFF. CDR3 in DNA: TGCGCCAGCAGCCTCGGGGAGGGGCGGAATGAAAAACTGTTTTTT.

The CDR3 loop reads CASSLFEDQPQHF. The CDR3 region has the DNA TGTGCCAGCTCACTTTTTGAGGATCAGCCCCAGCATTTT. The chain joins TRBV18 to TRBJ1-5; D not resolved. Per the germline V gene, CDR1 is KGHSH and CDR2 is LQKENI. The V gene lost 4 bases and the J gene lost 5 bases, with 9 bases spanning the gap. The CDR3 is 13 amino acids.

The rearrangement uses TRBV6-5 and TRBJ1-1, with 10 nucleotides matching TRBD1. Germline trimming cut 9 bases from V and 8 bases from J; bases unmatched to any gene: 9. This CDR3 is built from 13 residues. Germline V lookup: CDR1 MNHEY, CDR2 SVGAGI. This CDR3 is CASPGQGLMEAFF. In DNA form, the CDR3 reads TGTGCCAGTCCGGGACAGGGGCTTATGGAAGCTTTCTTT.

CDR3 protein: CASSPNLAGGLYNEQFF. In DNA form, the CDR3 reads TGTGCCAGCAGCCCCAACCTAGCGGGGGGCCTATACAATGAGCAGTTCTTC. This chain links TRBV7-2 with TRBJ2-1; 11 nucleotides align to TRBD2. This CDR3 is 17 amino acids long. Germline V CDR1 and CDR2: SGHTA, FQGNSA. V shed 5 bases and J 4 bases; nucleotides not matched to a gene: 10.

J is TRBJ1-1 and V is TRBV29-1, with 10 positions matching TRBD1. Germline lookup yields CDR1 SQVTM and CDR2 ANQGSEA. Trimming took 6 bases from V and 1 from J; bases not matched to a gene: 5. The CDR3 runs to 14 residues. The CDR3 loop reads CSVRQGARNTEAFF. CDR3 sequence (DNA): TGCAGCGTACGACAGGGGGCCAGGAACACTGAAGCTTTCTTT.

This clone came up a few times. V usage is TRBV10-1 and J usage is TRBJ2-7, with TRBD2 matching over 7 bases. CDR1 WNHNN and CDR2 SYGVQD come from the germline V gene (reference sequence). Unmatched junction bases numbered 11, after V lost 8 bases and J lost 1 base. CDR3 length equals 15 residues. Written as DNA, the CDR3 is TGCGCCAGCTCCACGGGAGGTTCGTGGTCCTACGAGCAGTACTTC. Its protein product is CASSTGGSWSYEQYF.

V gene TRBV27 combines with J gene TRBJ2-3; 12 nucleotides align to TRBD2. V lost 2 bases, J lost 8 bases, and 2 bases stayed unmatched. Germline CDR1 and CDR2: MNHEY and SMNVEV (reference sequence). The CDR3 loop spans 14 amino acids. CDR3 sequence reads: CASSLVTSGGTQYF. As DNA, the CDR3 is TGTGCCAGCAGTTTAGTGACTAGCGGGGGTACGCAGTATTTT.

The genes are TRBV6-1 and TRBJ2-3; TRBD2 might be the D (5 bases). The CDR3 covers 19 residues. V gave up 3 bases and J gave up 2 bases, with 24 bases separating them. Germline V gene data show CDR1 as MNHNS and CDR2 as SASEGT. Written as DNA, the CDR3 is TGTGCCAGCAGTGAGGCGGAGCGGACTCAAGTTGGGAACACAGATACGCAGTATTTT. Translated, it gives CASSEAERTQVGNTDTQYF.

The chain joins TRBV19 to TRBJ1-1, with 9 bases fitting TRBD1. Germline-derived CDR1 and CDR2 are LNHDA and SQIVND (reference sequence). V lost 4 bases and J lost 4; bases outside the gene matches: 1. The CDR3 length is 13 residues. This CDR3 is CASSRDRATEAFF. CDR3 in DNA: TGTGCCAGTAGTAGGGACAGGGCCACTGAAGCTTTCTTT. Using reference TRBV19 and TRBJ1-1 for the parts outside the CDR3, the full variable domain is DGGITQSPKYLFRKEGQNVTLSCEQNLNHDAMYWYRQDPGQGLRLIYYSQIVNDFQKGDIAEGYSVSREKKESFPLTVTSAQKNPTAFYLCASSRDRATEAFFGQGTRLTVV.

J is TRBJ2-2 and V is TRBV12-3 or TRBV12-4; D unresolved. This CDR3 has 13 residues. The ends were cut back, 2 bases at V and 9 bases at J, with 10 bases in the middle. This chain's CDR3 is CASSLSVSWELFF. CDR3 sequence (DNA): TGTGCCAGCAGTTTATCGGTATCGTGGGAGCTGTTTTTT.

The chain combines TRBV11-1 with TRBJ1-1; 8 bases agree with TRBD1. This CDR3 contains 15 residues. J lost 4 bases, V lost 5 bases, and 9 bases had no gene match. The germline gives CDR1 SGHAT, CDR2 FQDESV (reference sequence). CDR3 loop: CASSRQGKSSTEAFF. Written as DNA, the CDR3 is TGTGCCAGCAGCCGACAGGGGAAAAGTAGCACTGAAGCTTTCTTT.

The gene calls are TRBV30 and TRBJ2-3; 8 bases align to TRBD1. The CDR3 is 16 residues long. Germline CDR1 and CDR2: GTSNPN and SVGIG (reference sequence). Germline trimming cut 3 bases from V and 5 bases from J; bases unmatched to any gene: 13. The DNA for the CDR3 is TGTGCCTGGAGCGCGGGGACAGGATGGGACGGAGATACGCAGTATTTT. Residues: CAWSAGTGWDGDTQYF.

This CDR3 is CASSQQGRTEAFF. The CDR3 coding sequence is TGTGCCAGCAGTCAACAGGGGAGGACTGAAGCTTTCTTT. The genes are TRBV12-3 or TRBV12-4 and TRBJ1-1; 7 nucleotides align to TRBD1. The V gene end was trimmed by 5 bases and the J gene end by 5 bases; junction bases not matched to a gene: 5. This CDR3 is built from 13 residues.